What follows are 19 T cell receptor beta chains derived from one specimen sequenced in a study of regulatory T cells in long-lasting Graves disease. Both iRepertoire HTBI primers and Arm-PCR of CDR3 regions were used to build the TCR beta libraries. TCRdb processed the multiplex PCR reads anew with MiXCR; each CDR3 protein has one entry. The sample records some 230,000 distinct CDR3 sequences, around 19% being singletons. Time point in this sample: newly diagnosed GD, antithyroid drugs for less than 3 months. PBMC-extracted RNA yielded the TCR library. The starting material was peripheral blood mononuclear cells (PBMCs), obtained at new diagnosis, from a patient treated with antithyroid drugs. The receptors come from a female donor with Graves disease.

This clonotype was observed at least ten times. This rearrangement joins TRBV12-3 or TRBV12-4 to TRBJ2-7; D not resolved. This CDR3 spans 12 amino acids. Trimming left V 3 bases short and J 1 base short, with 4 bases between. CDR3 DNA: TGTGCCAGCAGTTTTTTTTCCTACGAGCAGTACTTC. This translates into CASSFFSYEQYF.

This clonotype has a count of ten or more. In DNA, the CDR3 is TGTGCCACCAGTGAATATGGGCTAGCGGGAGGTGATACGCAGTATTTT. Residues: CATSEYGLAGGDTQYF. The rearrangement links TRBV24-1 to TRBJ2-3, with 11 bases aligning to TRBD2. This CDR3 has 16 amino acids. Trimming at V came to 4 bases and at J to 6 bases, leaving 8 bases not matched to a gene. The germline V gene has CDR1 KGHDR and CDR2 SFDVKD.

About this clonotype itself: Because it lacks the conserved phenylalanine or tryptophan at the end, this CDR3 is likely a read error. The chain links TRBV19 to TRBJ2-7; 9 nucleotides match TRBD1. Germline values: CDR1 LNHDA, CDR2 SQIVND (reference sequence). The CDR3 covers 14 residues. J was trimmed by 2 bases and V by 7 bases; bases with no gene match: 6. CDR3 amino acids: CASKGQGNTYEQYL. The CDR3, as DNA: TGTGCCAGTAAGGGACAGGGTAATACCTACGAGCAGTACCTC.

This clonotype was counted only a few times. The chain links TRBV29-1 to TRBJ1-1, with D tentatively TRBD1 (5 bases). Trimming stripped 2 bases from V and 5 bases from J, with 15 bases between. The germline V gene has CDR1 SQVTM and CDR2 ANQGSEA. The CDR3 length is 14 residues. The CDR3 DNA reads TGCAGCGTTGAACCCCAAGGGGTTGGGACTGAAGCTTTCTTT. It translates to CSVEPQGVGTEAFF. Filled out from reference TRBV29-1 and TRBJ1-1, the complete variable domain reads SAVISQKPSRDICQRGTSLTIQCQVDSQVTMMFWYRQQPGQSLTLIATANQGSEATYESGFVIDKFPISRPNLTFSTLTVSNMSPEDSSIYLCSVEPQGVGTEAFFGQGTRLTVV.

The V gene is TRBV19, the J gene TRBJ2-1, with D perhaps matching TRBD1 (6 bases). The CDR3 is 14 residues long. Germline CDR1 is LNHDA and CDR2 is SQIVND (reference sequence). V was cut by 4 bases and J by 8 bases, with 15 bases left in between. In nucleotides, the CDR3 is TGTGCCAGTAGTAGGATCTCAGGGGCGGATGAGCAGTTCTTC. It codes for CASSRISGADEQFF.

Remarks on this clonotype: Only one base separates this from a far larger clonotype, so it likely reflects a read error. The conserved phenylalanine or tryptophan is not found at the CDR3 terminus, so this likely reflects a read error. It is unclear where the CDR3 begins or ends on the DNA, so no DNA is shown, and the CDR3 is as TCRdb lists it. V usage is TRBV11-3 and J usage is TRBJ2-3. Germline CDR1 is SGHNT and CDR2 is YENEEA. Counting both end residues, the CDR3 totals 12 amino acids. CDR3 sequence reads: CASSRQKETQYL.

This clonotype was picked up many times. V is TRBV6-1 and J is TRBJ1-4; no clear D gene. From germline, CDR1 is MNHNS and CDR2 SASEGT. V was cut by 5 bases and J by 8 bases, with 3 bases left in between. The CDR3 length is 10 residues. The DNA for the CDR3 is TGTGCCAGCAGTAAGGAAAAACTGTTTTTT. Translated: CASSKEKLFF.

This clonotype showed up just once. This sequence joins TRBV19 and TRBJ2-1; D not certain. V lost 5 bases and J 0 bases, leaving 11 bases between the germline ends. CDR3 length equals 15 residues. Looked up from germline, CDR1 is LNHDA and CDR2 is SQIVND (reference sequence). CDR3 sequence: CASSGIDISYNEQFF. The CDR3 DNA reads as TGTGCCAGTAGTGGTATAGACATCTCCTACAATGAGCAGTTCTTC.

This clonotype was observed at least ten times. The chain couples TRBV29-1 to TRBJ2-7; tentatively, D is TRBD1 (5 bases). This CDR3 spans 13 amino acids. From germline, CDR1 is SQVTM and CDR2 ANQGSEA. Trimming removed 0 bases at V and 6 bases at J, with 12 bases between. CDR3 sequence: CSVEEYQGSEQYF. CDR3 nucleotides: TGCAGCGTTGAAGAGTATCAGGGATCCGAGCAGTACTTC.

Points on this clonotype: This may come from a read error, since a much larger clone is one base off. This chain links TRBV6-1 with TRBJ1-2, with D unresolved. Germline loops: CDR1 MNHNS, CDR2 SASEGT. V shed 6 bases and J shed 8 bases, with 22 bases lying between them. The CDR3 totals 15 residues. Here the CDR3 DNA reads TGTGCCAGCAGCTTGGAAACGGCGCGGGGTGAAGGCTACACCTTC. It specifies CASSLETARGEGYTF.

V usage is TRBV19 and J usage is TRBJ1-5; 8 nucleotides match TRBD1. V trimming: 10 bases; J trimming: 1 base; junction bases outside the gene matches: 9. Looked up from germline, CDR1 is LNHDA and CDR2 is SQIVND (reference sequence). CDR3 length: 15 residues. CDR3 nucleotide sequence: TGTGCCACCTCCCCAGGGGGCCGGAGCAATCAGCCCCAGCATTTT. Residues: CATSPGGRSNQPQHF.

This clonotype was recorded at least ten times. A read error may produce the germline difference seen at one junction end. The rearrangement links TRBV5-1 to TRBJ1-1; 9 bases agree with TRBD1. This CDR3 is built from 15 residues. CDR1 and CDR2 from the germline V gene are SGHRS and YFSETQ. Here the CDR3 DNA reads TGTGCCAGCAGTCTGGGGACAGGGTTGAACACTGAAGCTTTCTTT. Its protein is CASSLGTGLNTEAFF.

This clonotype was counted at least ten times. A read error may produce the germline difference seen at one junction end. This rearrangement joins TRBV15 to TRBJ2-3, with 12 positions matching TRBD2. The CDR3 covers 15 residues. The germline CDR1 and CDR2 sequences are LNHNV and YYDKDF (reference sequence). In DNA form, the CDR3 reads TGTGCCACCAGCAGACTAGCGGGAGGGCCAGATACGCAATATTTT. Amino acid sequence: CATSRLAGGPDTQYF.

The table lists this clonotype with many counts. V is TRBV6-5 and J is TRBJ2-3, with 10 bases lining up with TRBD2. The CDR3 runs to 17 residues. Losses at the gene ends were 2 bases for V and 5 bases for J; bases not matched to a gene: 10. Germline lookup yields CDR1 MNHEY and CDR2 SVGAGI. CDR3 nucleotides: TGTGCCAGCAGTTACACGCCGGGTAGCGGGAGGATAGATACGCAGTATTTT. Protein sequence: CASSYTPGSGRIDTQYF.

This clonotype was found many times. V gene TRBV30 combines with J gene TRBJ1-2; TRBD1 is a possible D gene (6 bases). Trimming cost V 1 base and J 1 base, with 19 bases left between them. Germline V CDR1 and CDR2: GTSNPN, SVGIG (reference sequence). This CDR3 comprises 17 residues. CDR3 DNA sequence: TGTGCCTGGAGTGGAACCACGGCCAGGGGCCTTAACTATGGCTACACCTTC. As protein: CAWSGTTARGLNYGYTF. The whole variable domain, remainder taken from reference TRBV30 and TRBJ1-2, is SQTIHQWPATLVQPVGSPLSLECTVEGTSNPNLYWYRQAAGRGLQLLFYSVGIGQISSEVPQNLSASRPQDRQFILSSKKLLLSDSGFYLCAWSGTTARGLNYGYTFGSGTRLTVV.

This clonotype appeared many times. The rearrangement links TRBV28 to TRBJ2-7, with D maybe TRBD1 (8 bases). The CDR3 runs 12 residues. The V end lost 6 bases, the J end lost 4 bases, and 10 bases lay between the germline ends. The germline gives CDR1 MDHEN, CDR2 SYDVKM. CDR3 amino acids: CASRQGGYEQYF. DNA for the CDR3: TGTGCCAGCAGACAGGGGGGGTACGAGCAGTACTTC.

This clonotype was recorded a few times. This sequence joins TRBV4-1 and TRBJ2-7; no reliable D call. This CDR3 contains 13 residues. The germline V gene has CDR1 MGHRA and CDR2 YSYEKL. Trimming cost V 0 bases and J 4 bases, with 7 bases left between them. Written as DNA, the CDR3 is TGCGCCAGCAGCCAAGAAATTACGTACGAGCAGTACTTC. Its translation: CASSQEITYEQYF.

This clonotype was counted ten times or more. The chain couples TRBV6-2 or TRBV6-3 to TRBJ2-3; TRBD2 aligns across 9 bases. This CDR3 comprises 15 residues. J lost 4 bases, V lost 5 bases, and 7 bases had no gene match. CDR1 and CDR2 from the germline V gene are MNHEY and SVGEGT. CDR3 protein: CASSELAGVPDTQYF. CDR3 coding DNA: TGTGCCAGCAGTGAGTTAGCGGGAGTCCCAGATACGCAGTATTTT.

The sample holds many counts of this clonotype. V and J are TRBV7-2 and TRBJ2-7; 8 bases are a match to TRBD1. The CDR3 has 14 residues. V gave up 5 bases and J gave up 3 bases; unmatched junction bases: 6. Germline assignment: CDR1 SGHTA and CDR2 FQGNSA. The CDR3 here is CASSLDRAGYEQYF. As DNA, the CDR3 is TGTGCCAGCAGCCTGGACAGGGCTGGCTACGAGCAGTACTTC.